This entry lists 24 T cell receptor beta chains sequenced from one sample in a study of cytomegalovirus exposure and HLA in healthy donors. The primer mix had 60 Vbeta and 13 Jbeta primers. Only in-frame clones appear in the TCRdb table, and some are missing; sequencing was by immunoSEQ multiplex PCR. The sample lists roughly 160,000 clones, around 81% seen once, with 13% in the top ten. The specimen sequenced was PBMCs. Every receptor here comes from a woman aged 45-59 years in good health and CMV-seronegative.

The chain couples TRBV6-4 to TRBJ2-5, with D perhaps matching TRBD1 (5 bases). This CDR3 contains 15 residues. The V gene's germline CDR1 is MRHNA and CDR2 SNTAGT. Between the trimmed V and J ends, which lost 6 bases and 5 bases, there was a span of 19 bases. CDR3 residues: CASRSPPAGAETQYF. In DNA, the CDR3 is TGTGCCAGCAGGTCTCCCCCGGCTGGGGCTGAGACCCAGTACTTC.

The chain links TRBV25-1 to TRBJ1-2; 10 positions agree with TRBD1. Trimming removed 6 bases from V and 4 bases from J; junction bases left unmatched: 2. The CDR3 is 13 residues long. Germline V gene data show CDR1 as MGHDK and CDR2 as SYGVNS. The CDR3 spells CASRGQGSYGYTF. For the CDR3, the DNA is TGTGCCAGCAGGGGACAGGGGAGCTATGGCTACACCTTC.

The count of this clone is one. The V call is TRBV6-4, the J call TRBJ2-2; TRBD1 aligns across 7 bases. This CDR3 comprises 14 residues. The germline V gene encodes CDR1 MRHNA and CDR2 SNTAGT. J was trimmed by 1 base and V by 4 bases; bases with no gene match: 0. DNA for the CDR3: TGTGCCAGCAGTGGGGACAGGAACACCGGGGAGCTGTTTTTT. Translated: CASSGDRNTGELFF.

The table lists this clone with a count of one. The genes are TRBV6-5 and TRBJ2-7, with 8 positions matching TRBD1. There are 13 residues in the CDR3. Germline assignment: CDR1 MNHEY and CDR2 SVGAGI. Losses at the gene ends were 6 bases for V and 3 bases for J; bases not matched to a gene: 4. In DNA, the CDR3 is TGTGCCAGCAGAGGGGACAGGTTCTACGAGCAGTACTTC. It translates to CASRGDRFYEQYF.

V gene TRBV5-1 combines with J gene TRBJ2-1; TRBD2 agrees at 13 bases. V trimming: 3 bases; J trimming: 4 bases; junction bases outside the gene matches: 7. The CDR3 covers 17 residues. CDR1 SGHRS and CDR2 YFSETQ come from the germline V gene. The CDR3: CASSSGLAGEVYNEQFF. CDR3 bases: TGCGCCAGCAGCTCCGGACTAGCGGGAGAAGTATACAATGAGCAGTTCTTC.

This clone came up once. The CDR3 is CASSVGLAGGGYEQFF. The CDR3 DNA follows: TGTGCCAGCAGCGTCGGACTAGCGGGGGGGGGTTATGAGCAGTTCTTC. The chain links TRBV9 to TRBJ2-1, with TRBD2 matching 15 bases. The CDR3 runs to 16 residues. V was clipped by 2 bases and J by 8 bases; unmatched bases: 5. Germline CDR1 is SGDLS and CDR2 is YYNGEE.

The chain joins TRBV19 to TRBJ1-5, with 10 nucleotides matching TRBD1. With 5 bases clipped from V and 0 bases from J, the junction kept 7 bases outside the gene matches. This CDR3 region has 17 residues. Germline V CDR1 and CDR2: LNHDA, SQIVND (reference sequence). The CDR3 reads CASSGTGDGDSNQPQHF. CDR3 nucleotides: TGTGCCAGTAGTGGGACAGGGGATGGGGATAGCAATCAGCCCCAGCATTTT.

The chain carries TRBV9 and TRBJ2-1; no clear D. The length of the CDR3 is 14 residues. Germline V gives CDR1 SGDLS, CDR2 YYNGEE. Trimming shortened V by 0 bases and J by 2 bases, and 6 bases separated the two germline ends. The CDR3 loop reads CASSVDGAYNEQFF. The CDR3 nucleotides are TGTGCCAGCAGCGTAGACGGAGCCTACAATGAGCAGTTCTTC.

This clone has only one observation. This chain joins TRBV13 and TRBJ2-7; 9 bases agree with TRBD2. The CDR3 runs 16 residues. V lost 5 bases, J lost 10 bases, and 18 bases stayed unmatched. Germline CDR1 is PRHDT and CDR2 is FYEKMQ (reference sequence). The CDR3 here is CASSPGPAGGRNRQYF. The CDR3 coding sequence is TGTGCCAGCAGCCCAGGTCCAGCGGGAGGAAGAAATCGTCAGTACTTC.

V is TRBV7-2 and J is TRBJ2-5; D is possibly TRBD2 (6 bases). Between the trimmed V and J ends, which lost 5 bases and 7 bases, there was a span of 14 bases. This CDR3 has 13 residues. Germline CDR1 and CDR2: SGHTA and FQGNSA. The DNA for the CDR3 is TGTGCCAGCAGCCGCGCGGGGCGTGCGACCCAGTACTTC. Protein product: CASSRAGRATQYF.

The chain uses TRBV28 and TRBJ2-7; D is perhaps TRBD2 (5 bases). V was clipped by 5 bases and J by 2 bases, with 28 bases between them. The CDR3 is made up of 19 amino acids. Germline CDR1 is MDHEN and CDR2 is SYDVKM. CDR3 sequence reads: CASSGDWTLGLTDTYEQYF. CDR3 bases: TGTGCCAGCAGTGGGGATTGGACTTTGGGTCTTACCGATACCTACGAGCAGTACTTC.

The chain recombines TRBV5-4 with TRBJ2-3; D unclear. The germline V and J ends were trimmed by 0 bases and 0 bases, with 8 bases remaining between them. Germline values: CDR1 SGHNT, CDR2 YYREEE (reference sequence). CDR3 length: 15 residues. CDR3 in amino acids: CASSLGTPSTDTQYF. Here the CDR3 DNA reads TGTGCCAGCAGCTTGGGTACTCCCAGCACAGATACGCAGTATTTT.

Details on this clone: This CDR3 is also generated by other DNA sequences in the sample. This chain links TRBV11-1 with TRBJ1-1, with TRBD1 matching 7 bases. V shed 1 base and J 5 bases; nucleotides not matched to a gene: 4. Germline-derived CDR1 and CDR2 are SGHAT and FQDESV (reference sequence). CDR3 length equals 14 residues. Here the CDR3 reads CASSLGRGETEAFF. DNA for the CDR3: TGTGCCAGCAGCTTAGGCAGGGGGGAGACTGAAGCTTTCTTT. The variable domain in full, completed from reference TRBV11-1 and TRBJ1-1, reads EAEVAQSPRYKITEKSQAVAFWCDPISGHATLYWYRQILGQGPELLVQFQDESVVDDSQLPKDRFSAERLKGVDSTLKIQPAELGDSAMYLCASSLGRGETEAFFGQGTRLTVV.

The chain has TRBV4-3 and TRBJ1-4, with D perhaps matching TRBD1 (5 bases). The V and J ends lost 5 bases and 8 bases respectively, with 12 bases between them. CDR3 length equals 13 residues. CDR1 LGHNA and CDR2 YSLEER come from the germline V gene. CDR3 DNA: TGCGCCAGCAGCGGGTGGTGGGGCGAAAAACTGTTTTTT. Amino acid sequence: CASSGWWGEKLFF.

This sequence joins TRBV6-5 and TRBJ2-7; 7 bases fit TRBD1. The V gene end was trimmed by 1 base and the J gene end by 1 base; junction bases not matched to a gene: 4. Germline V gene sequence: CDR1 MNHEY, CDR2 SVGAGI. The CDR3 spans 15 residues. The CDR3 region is CASSYFRDRSYEQYF. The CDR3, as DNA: TGTGCCAGCAGTTACTTTCGGGACAGATCCTACGAGCAGTACTTC.

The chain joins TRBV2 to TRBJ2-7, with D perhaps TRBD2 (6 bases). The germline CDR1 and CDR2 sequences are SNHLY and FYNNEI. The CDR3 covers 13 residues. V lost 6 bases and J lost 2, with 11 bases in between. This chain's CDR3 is CASRLAPTYEQYF. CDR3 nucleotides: TGTGCCAGCAGGCTAGCGCCTACCTACGAGCAGTACTTC.

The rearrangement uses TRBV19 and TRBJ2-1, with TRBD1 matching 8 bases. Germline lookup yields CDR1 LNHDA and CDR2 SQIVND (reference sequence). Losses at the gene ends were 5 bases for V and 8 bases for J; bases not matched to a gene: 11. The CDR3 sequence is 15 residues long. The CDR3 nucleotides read TGTGCCAGTAGTTCGGGACAGGCGTTTATGGATGAGCAGTTCTTC. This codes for CASSSGQAFMDEQFF.

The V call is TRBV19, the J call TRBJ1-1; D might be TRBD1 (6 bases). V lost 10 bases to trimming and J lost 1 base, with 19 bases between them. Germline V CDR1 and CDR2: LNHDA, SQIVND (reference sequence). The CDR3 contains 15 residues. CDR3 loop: CAISSRAGANTEAFF. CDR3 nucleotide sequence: TGTGCCATCTCATCAAGGGCAGGGGCGAACACTGAAGCTTTCTTT.

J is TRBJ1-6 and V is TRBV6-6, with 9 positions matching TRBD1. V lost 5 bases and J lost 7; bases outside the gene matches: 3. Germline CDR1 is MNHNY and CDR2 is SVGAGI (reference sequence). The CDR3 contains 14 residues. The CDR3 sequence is CASSKTGGNSPLHF. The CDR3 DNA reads TGTGCCAGCAGTAAGACAGGGGGGAATTCACCCCTCCACTTT.

The CDR3 nucleotides are TGCAGCGTGGGCCTGGCAGGGTGGGTCAATGAGCAGTTCTTC. Its protein is CSVGLAGWVNEQFF. The chain is built from TRBV29-1 and TRBJ2-1, with a possible D match to TRBD1 (5 bases). V dropped 6 bases and J dropped 6 bases, with 18 bases sitting between them. The CDR3 runs 14 residues. Per germline, CDR1 SQVTM and CDR2 ANQGSEA.

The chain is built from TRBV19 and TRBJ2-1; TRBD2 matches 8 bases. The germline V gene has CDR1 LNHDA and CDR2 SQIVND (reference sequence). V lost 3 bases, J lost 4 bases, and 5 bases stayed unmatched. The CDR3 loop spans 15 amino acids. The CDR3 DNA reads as TGTGCCAGTAGTATTTCGGGGGGGAGTTACAATGAGCAGTTCTTC. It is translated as CASSISGGSYNEQFF.

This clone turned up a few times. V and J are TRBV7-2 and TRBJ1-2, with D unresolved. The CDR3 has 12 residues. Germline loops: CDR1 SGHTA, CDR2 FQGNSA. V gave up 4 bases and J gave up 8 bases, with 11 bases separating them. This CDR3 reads CASSSYMGGYTF. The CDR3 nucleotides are TGTGCCAGCAGCTCATACATGGGCGGCTACACCTTC. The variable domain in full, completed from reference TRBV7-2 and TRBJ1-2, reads GAGVSQSPSNKVTEKGKDVELRCDPISGHTALYWYRQSLGQGLEFLIYFQGNSAPDKSGLPSDRFSAERTGGSVSTLTIQRTQQEDSAVYLCASSSYMGGYTFGSGTRLTVV.

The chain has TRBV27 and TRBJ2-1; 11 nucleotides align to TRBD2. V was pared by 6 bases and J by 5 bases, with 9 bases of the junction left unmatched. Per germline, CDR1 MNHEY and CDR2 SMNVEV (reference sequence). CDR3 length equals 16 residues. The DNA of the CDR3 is TGTGCCAGCAGCCCCTTTGAGGGACTAGCGGACAATGAGCAGTTCTTC. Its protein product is CASSPFEGLADNEQFF.

Here the CDR3 reads CASSQPGTNYGYTF. The CDR3, as DNA: TGCGCCAGCAGCCAACCAGGGACTAACTATGGCTACACCTTC. The chain is built from TRBV4-3 and TRBJ1-2, with D possibly being TRBD1 (5 bases). Germline assignment: CDR1 LGHNA and CDR2 YSLEER. Trimming took off 2 bases at V and 0 bases at J, with 7 bases between the two ends. The CDR3 is made up of 14 amino acids.